These 19 T cell receptor beta chains were sequenced from one sample in a study of read filtering for tumor transcriptome and immune sequencing. The library was built from about 400 ng RNA with molecular barcoded adaptors for alpha/delta and beta/gamma chains. From the reads, TCRdb called clonotypes with MiXCR, one entry per CDR3 protein. The data contain 40,000 or so distinct CDR3 sequences, around 15% of them singletons. Source material: a population of CD138-negative cells sorted from bone marrow. These receptors were taken from a donor aged 40 or older with multiple myeloma.

This clonotype has a count of ten or more. This sequence joins TRBV28 and TRBJ1-5; D is unclear. The CDR3 has 14 amino acids. Looked up from germline, CDR1 is MDHEN and CDR2 is SYDVKM. V was trimmed by 4 bases and J by 2 bases, leaving 9 bases between them. CDR3 residues: CASSSPEGNQPQHF. The CDR3 nucleotides read TGTGCCAGCAGTTCCCCGGAAGGCAATCAGCCCCAGCATTTT.

This clonotype has a handful of counts. The chain employs TRBV12-3 or TRBV12-4 and TRBJ2-1, with 11 bases identical to TRBD2. V lost 6 bases to trimming and J lost 6 bases; unmatched junction nucleotides: 7. This CDR3 spans 15 amino acids. The CDR3 region is CASRQIAGGTNEQFF. The CDR3 DNA is TGTGCCAGCAGACAAATAGCGGGAGGGACCAATGAGCAGTTCTTC.

Ten or more counts support this clonotype. The chain has TRBV30 and TRBJ2-7; D gene ambiguous. The V gene lost 5 bases and the J gene lost 3 bases, with 14 bases spanning the gap. Germline lookup yields CDR1 GTSNPN and CDR2 SVGIG (reference sequence). The CDR3 consists of 13 residues. CDR3 nucleotide sequence: TGTGCCTGGGCCGGGCTATCGAGCTACGAGCAGTACTTC. This encodes CAWAGLSSYEQYF.

In this sample, this clonotype turned up a few times. Possible read error: a much larger clone is one base away. The rearrangement links TRBV7-2 to TRBJ2-5; D perhaps matches TRBD1 (6 bases). CDR3 length: 15 amino acids. Trimming stripped 2 bases from V and 5 bases from J, with 15 bases between. Germline values: CDR1 SGHTA, CDR2 FQGNSA. The DNA of the CDR3 is TGTGCCAGCAGCTTATGGTCAGGGGCAGCGGAGACCCAGTACTTC. This codes for CASSLWSGAAETQYF. The whole variable domain, filled in from reference TRBV7-2 and TRBJ2-5, reads GAGVSQSPSNKVTEKGKDVELRCDPISGHTALYWYRQSLGQGLEFLIYFQGNSAPDKSGLPSDRFSAERTGGSVSTLTIQRTQQEDSAVYLCASSLWSGAAETQYFGPGTRLLVL.

This clonotype was recorded at least ten times. The chain links TRBV30 to TRBJ2-3, with 13 bases matching TRBD2. Germline-derived CDR1 and CDR2 are GTSNPN and SVGIG (reference sequence). This CDR3 has 16 amino acids. Losses at the gene ends were 0 bases for V and 13 bases for J; bases not matched to a gene: 13. CDR3 DNA sequence: TGTGCCTGGAGTGTACGACTAGCGGGGGGCCGAAAGGTTGAGTATTTT. It is translated as CAWSVRLAGGRKVEYF. The variable domain in full, with the rest retrieved from reference TRBV30 and TRBJ2-3, is SQTIHQWPATLVQPVGSPLSLECTVEGTSNPNLYWYRQAAGRGLQLLFYSVGIGQISSEVPQNLSASRPQDRQFILSSKKLLLSDSGFYLCAWSVRLAGGRKVEYFGPGTRLTVL.

On this clonotype itself: This may arise from a read error, as a much more abundant clone is one base away. V and J are TRBV6-2 or TRBV6-3 and TRBJ2-1; the match to TRBD2 covers 8 bases. This CDR3 is built from 14 residues. The germline V gene has CDR1 MNHEY and CDR2 SVGEGT. Trimming took 0 bases from V and 12 from J; bases not matched to a gene: 7. CDR3 sequence: CASSYSRGGYGQFF. CDR3 DNA: TGTGCCAGCAGTTACTCCCGGGGGGGGTATGGGCAGTTCTTC.

This clonotype was seen many times. This chain connects TRBV20-1 to TRBJ1-1, with 8 bases fitting TRBD1. This CDR3 region has 14 residues. V was clipped by 8 bases and J by 1 base; unmatched bases: 9. The V gene's germline CDR1 is DFQATT and CDR2 SNEGSKA (reference sequence). The CDR3, as DNA: TGCAGTTCAAGACAGGGGAATCCGAACACTGAAGCTTTCTTT. Protein: CSSRQGNPNTEAFF.

This clonotype showed up just a few times. J is TRBJ2-3 and V is TRBV9, with D perhaps TRBD2 (5 bases). This CDR3 has 15 residues. V lost 5 bases and J 4 bases, leaving 17 bases between the germline ends. Germline CDR1 is SGDLS and CDR2 is YYNGEE. The CDR3 DNA is TGTGCCAGCAGGTCGACCTGGAGGTTCGCAGATACGCAGTATTTT. Its protein is CASRSTWRFADTQYF.

This clonotype was recorded at least ten times. This chain joins TRBV12-3 or TRBV12-4 and TRBJ2-7; the D is unclear. Trimming left V 1 base short and J 0 bases short, with 4 bases between. There are 13 residues in the CDR3. CDR3 nucleotide sequence: TGTGCCAGCAGTTTAGTACCCTCCTACGAGCAGTACTTC. Translating it yields CASSLVPSYEQYF.

The rearrangement joins TRBV5-4 to TRBJ2-5; 7 positions match TRBD2. The junction had 12 bases not matched to a gene; V was cut back by 4 bases and J by 3 bases. CDR1 and CDR2 (germline): SGHNT, YYREEE (reference sequence). CDR3 length equals 16 residues. The DNA for the CDR3 is TGTGCCAGCAGCCCCCCCGGGGAGCGGGGAAAAGAGACCCAGTACTTC. This gives the protein CASSPPGERGKETQYF.

V and J are TRBV6-1 and TRBJ2-3; D possibly corresponds to TRBD1 (5 bases). V was cut by 4 bases and J by 1 base, with 18 bases left in between. The germline V gene has CDR1 MNHNS and CDR2 SASEGT. The CDR3 is 17 residues long. The CDR3 DNA reads as TGTGCCAGCAGTGTTTCCACAGGCCCCCGGGGCACAGATACGCAGTATTTT. It specifies CASSVSTGPRGTDTQYF.

This clonotype has ten or more counts. The chain carries TRBV28 and TRBJ2-3; D possibly corresponds to TRBD2 (5 bases). The CDR3 is 16 amino acids. Trimming removed 7 bases from V and 2 bases from J, with 19 bases in between. Germline V gene sequence: CDR1 MDHEN, CDR2 SYDVKM. CDR3 sequence reads: CASNYGILEPTDTQYF. The CDR3 DNA follows: TGTGCCAGCAATTACGGGATTCTAGAACCCACAGATACGCAGTATTTT.

This clonotype has at least ten counts. V and J are TRBV6-2 or TRBV6-3 and TRBJ2-3; tentative D call: TRBD2 (5 bases). This CDR3 region has 14 residues. Germline V gives CDR1 MNHEY, CDR2 SVGEGT. V dropped 7 bases and J dropped 2 bases, with 13 bases sitting between them. Here the CDR3 reads CASKQQDFTDTQYF. The DNA of the CDR3 is TGTGCCAGCAAACAGCAGGACTTCACAGATACGCAGTATTTT.

This clonotype was seen just once. The chain has TRBV7-9 and TRBJ2-1, with D unclear. Trimming pared 1 base from V and 10 bases from J, leaving 11 bases between. In germline, CDR1 is SEHNR, CDR2 FQNEAQ (reference sequence). The CDR3 has 13 residues. The chain's CDR3 is CASSLGPPNEQFF. CDR3 DNA sequence: TGTGCCAGCAGCTTAGGTCCGCCCAACGAGCAGTTCTTC.

At least ten counts were recorded for this clonotype. The rearrangement links TRBV6-5 to TRBJ2-7; 9 bases fit TRBD2. The CDR3 spans 13 residues. Looked up from germline, CDR1 is MNHEY and CDR2 is SVGAGI. Trimming removed 6 bases from V and 4 bases from J; junction bases left unmatched: 4. The chain's CDR3 is CASRRGGGYEQYF. CDR3 in DNA: TGTGCCAGCAGGCGGGGGGGCGGATACGAGCAGTACTTC.

For this clonotype: Compared with germline, one end of the junction differs, possibly owing to a read error. This rearrangement joins TRBV7-6 to TRBJ2-1, with unresolved D. The germline gives CDR1 SGHVS, CDR2 FNYEAQ. The CDR3 runs 12 residues. The CDR3 DNA reads as TGTGCCGGCAGCTTTGAATACAATGAGCAGTTCTTC. This sequence encodes CAGSFEYNEQFF.

This clonotype was counted ten times or more. This sequence joins TRBV6-5 and TRBJ2-3; maybe TRBD1 (6 bases). With 6 bases removed from V and 0 bases from J, the gap between germline ends came to 10 bases. The CDR3 contains 14 residues. Germline V gene sequence: CDR1 MNHEY, CDR2 SVGAGI. The CDR3 DNA is TGTGCCAGCAGAAGACAGGAGAGCACAGATACGCAGTATTTT. Its protein product is CASRRQESTDTQYF.

This clonotype occurred many times. This rearrangement joins TRBV27 to TRBJ1-3; D gene ambiguous. Germline lookup yields CDR1 MNHEY and CDR2 SMNVEV (reference sequence). V lost 4 bases to trimming and J lost 7 bases, with 11 bases between them. The CDR3 spans 13 residues. The CDR3 sequence: CASSSTLGNTIYF. The CDR3 DNA is TGTGCCAGCAGTTCGACACTCGGGAACACCATATATTTT.

This clonotype was counted only a few times. The junction departs from the called germline gene at one end, perhaps through a read error. This chain links TRBV6-2 or TRBV6-3 with TRBJ1-1; D is unresolved. CDR3 length: 11 amino acids. The V gene's germline CDR1 is MNHEY and CDR2 SVGEGT. The CDR3 nucleotides are TGTGCCAGCAGTTTGAAGAGTGAAGCTTCCTTT. This translates into CASSLKSEASF.